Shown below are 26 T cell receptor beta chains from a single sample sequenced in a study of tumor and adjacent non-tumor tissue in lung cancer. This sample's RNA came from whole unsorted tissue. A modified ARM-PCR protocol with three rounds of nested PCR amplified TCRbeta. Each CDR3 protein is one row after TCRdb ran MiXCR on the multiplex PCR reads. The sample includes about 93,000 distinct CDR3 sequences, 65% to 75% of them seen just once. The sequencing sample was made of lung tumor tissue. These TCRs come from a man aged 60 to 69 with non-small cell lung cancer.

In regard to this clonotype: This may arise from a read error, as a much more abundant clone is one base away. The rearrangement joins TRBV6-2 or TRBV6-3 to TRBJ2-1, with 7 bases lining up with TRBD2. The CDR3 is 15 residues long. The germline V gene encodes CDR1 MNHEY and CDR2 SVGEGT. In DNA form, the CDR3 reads TGTGCCGGCAGTTACTCTGCGGGAGTTTGGAATGAGCAGTTCTTC. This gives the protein CAGSYSAGVWNEQFF.

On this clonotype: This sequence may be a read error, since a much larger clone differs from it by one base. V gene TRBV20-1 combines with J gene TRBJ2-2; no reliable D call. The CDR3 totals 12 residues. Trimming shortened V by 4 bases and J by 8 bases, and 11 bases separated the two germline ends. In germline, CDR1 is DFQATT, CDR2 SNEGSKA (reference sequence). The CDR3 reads CSATKHLGELFF. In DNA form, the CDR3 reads TGCAGTGCTACTAAACATCTGGGGGAGCTGTTTTTT.

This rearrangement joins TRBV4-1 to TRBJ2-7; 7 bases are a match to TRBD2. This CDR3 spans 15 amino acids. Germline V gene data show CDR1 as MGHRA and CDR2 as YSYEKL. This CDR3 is CASSQEPAGDYEQYV. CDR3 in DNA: TGCGCCAGCAGCCAAGAACCGGCGGGAGACTACGAACAGTACGTC.

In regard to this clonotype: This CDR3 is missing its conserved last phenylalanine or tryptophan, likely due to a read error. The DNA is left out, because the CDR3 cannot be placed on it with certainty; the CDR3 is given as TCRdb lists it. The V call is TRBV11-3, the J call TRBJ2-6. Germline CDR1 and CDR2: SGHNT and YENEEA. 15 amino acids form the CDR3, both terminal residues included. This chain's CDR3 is CASSQQGSWANVPTL.

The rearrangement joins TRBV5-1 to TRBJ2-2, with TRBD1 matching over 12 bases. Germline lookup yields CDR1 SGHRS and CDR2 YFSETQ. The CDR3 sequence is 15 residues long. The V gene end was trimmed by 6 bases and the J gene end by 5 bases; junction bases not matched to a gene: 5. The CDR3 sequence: CASMEGQGATGELFF. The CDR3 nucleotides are TGCGCCAGCATGGAGGGACAGGGGGCAACCGGGGAGCTGTTTTTT.

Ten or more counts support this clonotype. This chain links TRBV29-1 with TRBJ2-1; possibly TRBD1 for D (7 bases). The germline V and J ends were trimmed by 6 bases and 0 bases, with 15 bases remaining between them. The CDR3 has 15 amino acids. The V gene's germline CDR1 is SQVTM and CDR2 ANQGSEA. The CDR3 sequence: CSVEGQTISYNEQFF. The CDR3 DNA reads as TGCAGCGTGGAGGGACAGACCATCTCCTACAATGAGCAGTTCTTC.

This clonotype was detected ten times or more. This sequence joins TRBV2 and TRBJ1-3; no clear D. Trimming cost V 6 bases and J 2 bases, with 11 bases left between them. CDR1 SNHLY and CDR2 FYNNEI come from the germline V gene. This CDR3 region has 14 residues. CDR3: CASSPGRAGNTIYF. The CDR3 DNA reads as TGTGCCAGCAGCCCCGGTCGGGCTGGAAACACCATATATTTT.

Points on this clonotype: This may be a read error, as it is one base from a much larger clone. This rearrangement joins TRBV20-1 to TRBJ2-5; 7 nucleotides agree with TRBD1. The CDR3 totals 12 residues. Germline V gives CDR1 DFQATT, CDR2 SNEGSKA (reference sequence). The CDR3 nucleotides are TGCACTGCTACGACAGGGTCGGAGACCCAGTACTTC. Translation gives CTATTGSETQYF.

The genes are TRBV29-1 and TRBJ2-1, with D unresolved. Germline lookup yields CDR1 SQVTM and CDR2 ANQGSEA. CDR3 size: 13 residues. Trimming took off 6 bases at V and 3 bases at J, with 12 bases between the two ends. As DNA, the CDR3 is TGCAGCGTGGAACTATACTACTACAATGAGCAGTTCTTC. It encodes CSVELYYYNEQFF.

CDR3 nucleotides: TGTGCCAGCAGTCTCGGCCAGTACGATCAGCCCCAGCATTTT. Translation gives CASSLGQYDQPQHF. The chain is built from TRBV12-3 or TRBV12-4 and TRBJ1-5; no clear D. The CDR3 has 14 amino acids. The ends were cut back, 5 bases at V and 5 bases at J, with 13 bases in the middle.

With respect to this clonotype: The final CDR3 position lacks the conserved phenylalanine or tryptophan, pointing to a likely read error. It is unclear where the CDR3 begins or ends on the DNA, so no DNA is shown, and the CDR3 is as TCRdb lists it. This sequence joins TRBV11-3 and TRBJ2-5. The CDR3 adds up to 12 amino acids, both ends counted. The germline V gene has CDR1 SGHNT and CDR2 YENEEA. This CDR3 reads CASSSLQEIRYL.

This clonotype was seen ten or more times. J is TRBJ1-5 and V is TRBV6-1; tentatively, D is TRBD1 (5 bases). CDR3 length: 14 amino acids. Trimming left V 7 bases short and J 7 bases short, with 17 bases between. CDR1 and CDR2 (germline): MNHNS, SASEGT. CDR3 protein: CASNLSGDQQPQHF. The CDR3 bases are TGTGCCAGCAACCTATCCGGGGACCAGCAGCCCCAGCATTTT.

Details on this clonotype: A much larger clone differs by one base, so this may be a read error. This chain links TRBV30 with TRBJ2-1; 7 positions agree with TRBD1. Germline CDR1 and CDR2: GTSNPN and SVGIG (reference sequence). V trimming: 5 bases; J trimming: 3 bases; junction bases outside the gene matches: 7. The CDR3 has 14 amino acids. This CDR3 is CAWFGDSNYNEQFF. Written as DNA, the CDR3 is TGTGCCTGGTTTGGGGACAGCAACTACAATGAGCAGTTCTTC.

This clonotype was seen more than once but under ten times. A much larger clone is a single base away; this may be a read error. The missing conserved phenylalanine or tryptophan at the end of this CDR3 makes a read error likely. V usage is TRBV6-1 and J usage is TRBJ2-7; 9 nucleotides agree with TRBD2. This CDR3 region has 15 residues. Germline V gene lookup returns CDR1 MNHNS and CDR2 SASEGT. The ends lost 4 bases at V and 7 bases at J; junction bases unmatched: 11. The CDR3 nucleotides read TGTGCCAGCAGTGGGACTAGCGATCAGACGGGTGAGCAGTACTTG. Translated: CASSGTSDQTGEQYL.

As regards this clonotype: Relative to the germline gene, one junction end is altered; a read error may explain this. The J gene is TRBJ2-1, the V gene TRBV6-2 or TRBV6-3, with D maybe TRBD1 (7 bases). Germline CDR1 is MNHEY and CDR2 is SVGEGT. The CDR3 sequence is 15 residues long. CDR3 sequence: CSSSPGDSSYNEQFF. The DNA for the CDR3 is TGTTCCAGCAGCCCGGGGGACAGCTCCTACAATGAGCAGTTCTTC.

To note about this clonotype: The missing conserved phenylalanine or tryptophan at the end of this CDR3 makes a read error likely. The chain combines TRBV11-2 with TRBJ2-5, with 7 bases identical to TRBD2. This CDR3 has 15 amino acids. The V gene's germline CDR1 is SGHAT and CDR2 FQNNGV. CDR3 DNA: TGTGCCAGCAGCTTAGATGCGGGAGACAAAGAGACACAGTACTTA. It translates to CASSLDAGDKETQYL.

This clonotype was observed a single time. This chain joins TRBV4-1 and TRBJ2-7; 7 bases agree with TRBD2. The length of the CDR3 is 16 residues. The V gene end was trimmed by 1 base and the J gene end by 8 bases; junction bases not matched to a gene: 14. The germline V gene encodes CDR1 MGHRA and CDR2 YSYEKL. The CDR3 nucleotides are TGCGCCAGCAGCCAAGCTGAGGCGGGAGTGGCTCAGAAGCAGTACTTC. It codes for CASSQAEAGVAQKQYF.

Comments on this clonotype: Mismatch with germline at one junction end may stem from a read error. The CDR3 loop reads CASSQPGSWANVLTF. The CDR3 coding sequence is TGTGCTAGCAGCCAACCGGGTTCTTGGGCCAACGTCCTGACTTTC. The chain has TRBV11-3 and TRBJ2-6; no firm D call. CDR1 SGHNT and CDR2 YENEEA come from the germline V gene. The CDR3 covers 15 residues.

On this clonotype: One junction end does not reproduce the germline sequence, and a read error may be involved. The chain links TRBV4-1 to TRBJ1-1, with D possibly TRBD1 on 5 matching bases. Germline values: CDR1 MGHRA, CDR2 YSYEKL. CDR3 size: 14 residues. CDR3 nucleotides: TGCGCCAGCAGTTTTGTCAGGGTGTACACTGAATCTTTCTTT. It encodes CASSFVRVYTESFF.

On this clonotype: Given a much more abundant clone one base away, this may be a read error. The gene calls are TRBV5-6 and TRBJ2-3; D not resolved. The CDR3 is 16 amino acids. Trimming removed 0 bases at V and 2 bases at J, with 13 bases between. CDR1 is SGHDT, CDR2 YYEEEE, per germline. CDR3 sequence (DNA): TGTGCCAGCAGCTTGGACCCTCAACTACACACAGATACGCAGTATTTT. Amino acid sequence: CASSLDPQLHTDTQYF.

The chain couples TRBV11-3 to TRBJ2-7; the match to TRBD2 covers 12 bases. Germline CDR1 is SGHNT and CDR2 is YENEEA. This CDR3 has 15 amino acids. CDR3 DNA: TGTGCTAATAGGAGGACTAGCGGGAACTCCTACGAGCAGTACTTC. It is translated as CANRRTSGNSYEQYF.

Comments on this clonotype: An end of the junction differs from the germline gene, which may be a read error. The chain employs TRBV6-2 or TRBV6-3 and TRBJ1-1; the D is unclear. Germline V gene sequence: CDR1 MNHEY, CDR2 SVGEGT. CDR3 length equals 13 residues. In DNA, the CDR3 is TGTGCCAGCAGCCCACTATCGAACACTGAAGCATTCTTT. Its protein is CASSPLSNTEAFF.

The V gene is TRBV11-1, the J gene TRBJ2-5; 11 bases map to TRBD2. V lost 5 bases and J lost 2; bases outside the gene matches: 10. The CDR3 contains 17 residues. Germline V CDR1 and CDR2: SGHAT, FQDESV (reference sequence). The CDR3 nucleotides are TGTGCCAGCAGCCCTAATCCTAGGACTAGCGGGCAAGAGACCCAGTACTTC. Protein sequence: CASSPNPRTSGQETQYF.

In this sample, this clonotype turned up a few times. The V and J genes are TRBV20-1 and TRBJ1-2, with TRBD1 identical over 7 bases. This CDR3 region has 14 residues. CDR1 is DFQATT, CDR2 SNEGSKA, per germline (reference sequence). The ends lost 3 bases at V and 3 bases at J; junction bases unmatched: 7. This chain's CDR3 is CSARFRQGDYGYTF. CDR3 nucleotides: TGCAGTGCTAGGTTCAGACAGGGCGACTATGGCTACACCTTC.

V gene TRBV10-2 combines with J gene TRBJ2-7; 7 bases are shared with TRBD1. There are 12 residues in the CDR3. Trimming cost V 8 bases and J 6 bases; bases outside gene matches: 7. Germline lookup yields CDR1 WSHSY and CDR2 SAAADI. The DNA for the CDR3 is TGCGCCAGCTGTACAGGGGTAGGCGAGCAGTACTTC. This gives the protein CASCTGVGEQYF.

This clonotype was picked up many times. The CDR3 region is CAISDGQGIQPQHF. Written as DNA, the CDR3 is TGTGCCATCAGTGATGGACAGGGCATTCAGCCCCAGCATTTT. The chain recombines TRBV10-3 with TRBJ1-5, with 8 bases fitting TRBD1. V was clipped by 3 bases and J by 6 bases; unmatched bases: 4. Germline V CDR1 and CDR2: ENHRY, SYGVKD. The CDR3 totals 14 residues.